These 14 T cell receptor beta chains were sequenced from one sample in a study of control samples from healthy donors and cancer patients (TCRdb year 2020). Library construction relied on the immunoSEQ multiplex PCR assay. TCRdb took this table from immuneACCESS and kept in-frame rearrangements with V and J called. Such tables lack part of the clones; where checked against another copy, unresolved V genes explain under half of the gap, and the rest is unexplained. A total of 95,000 to 100,000 clones appear in this sample, more than 85% of them only once. 7.8% of the sample comes from the top ten. What was sequenced was blood. These receptors all stem from a man younger than 45 in good health.

The chain recombines TRBV19 with TRBJ2-2, with a possible D match to TRBD1 (7 bases). CDR3 length equals 14 residues. The germline V gene encodes CDR1 LNHDA and CDR2 SQIVND (reference sequence). Trimming removed 8 bases at V and 3 bases at J, with 13 bases between. CDR3 region: CASDQGGDTGELFF. Written as DNA, the CDR3 is TGTGCCAGTGATCAGGGGGGAGACACCGGGGAGCTGTTTTTT.

The chain couples TRBV30 to TRBJ2-7; D might be TRBD2 (6 bases). V was clipped by 0 bases and J by 4 bases, with 10 bases between them. The CDR3 totals 13 residues. Germline V gives CDR1 GTSNPN, CDR2 SVGIG (reference sequence). The chain's CDR3 is CAWSVAAGYEQYV. The CDR3 coding sequence is TGTGCCTGGAGTGTTGCAGCGGGTTACGAGCAGTACGTC.

The chain carries TRBV7-9 and TRBJ1-2; D might be TRBD1 (5 bases). The germline V and J ends were trimmed by 3 bases and 7 bases, with 15 bases remaining between them. There are 14 residues in the CDR3. Germline CDR1 reads SEHNR; CDR2 reads FQNEAQ (reference sequence). Written as DNA, the CDR3 is TGTGCCAGCAGCTTCCTACAGGTGCCCAGTGGCTACACCTTC. Protein: CASSFLQVPSGYTF.

This clone was observed once. The chain joins TRBV6-1 to TRBJ2-3, with TRBD2 identical over 12 bases. Germline loops: CDR1 MNHNS, CDR2 SASEGT. The CDR3 has 16 amino acids. V lost 4 bases and J lost 2; bases outside the gene matches: 4. CDR3 residues: CASSGWTSGATDTQYF. DNA of the CDR3: TGTGCCAGCAGTGGCTGGACTAGCGGGGCCACAGATACGCAGTATTTT.

V usage is TRBV7-2 and J usage is TRBJ1-2; D possibly corresponds to TRBD1 (5 bases). Trimming stripped 1 base from V and 4 bases from J, with 22 bases between. The CDR3 is 18 amino acids. In germline, CDR1 is SGHTA, CDR2 FQGNSA. CDR3 sequence: CASSLVLGVAVPFYGYTF. The DNA for the CDR3 is TGTGCCAGCAGCTTAGTTTTGGGGGTGGCGGTTCCTTTCTATGGCTACACCTTC. The whole variable domain, filled in from reference TRBV7-2 and TRBJ1-2, reads GAGVSQSPSNKVTEKGKDVELRCDPISGHTALYWYRQSLGQGLEFLIYFQGNSAPDKSGLPSDRFSAERTGGSVSTLTIQRTQQEDSAVYLCASSLVLGVAVPFYGYTFGSGTRLTVV.

The chain links TRBV19 to TRBJ1-1, with 11 bases that match TRBD1. The CDR3 length is 17 residues. Germline V CDR1 and CDR2: LNHDA, SQIVND (reference sequence). J lost 4 bases, V lost 6 bases, and 13 bases had no gene match. The CDR3 bases are TGTGCCAGTAGAACTCCGGACAGGGGGCGCGGGGGCACTGAAGCTTTCTTT. Translating it yields CASRTPDRGRGGTEAFF. The full variable domain, its missing parts supplied by reference TRBV19 and TRBJ1-1, is DGGITQSPKYLFRKEGQNVTLSCEQNLNHDAMYWYRQDPGQGLRLIYYSQIVNDFQKGDIAEGYSVSREKKESFPLTVTSAQKNPTAFYLCASRTPDRGRGGTEAFFGQGTRLTVV.

The chain employs TRBV12-3 or TRBV12-4 and TRBJ2-5; 7 nucleotides agree with TRBD1. This CDR3 is 13 amino acids long. Losses at the gene ends were 6 bases for V and 2 bases for J; bases not matched to a gene: 3. CDR3 in DNA: TGTGCCAGCAGCGCCAGGGGGCAAGAGACCCAGTACTTC. It yields the protein CASSARGQETQYF.

The chain employs TRBV7-9 and TRBJ2-7; unclear D gene. Germline V lookup: CDR1 SEHNR, CDR2 FQNEAQ (reference sequence). The CDR3 is 12 amino acids. The V end lost 0 bases, the J end lost 5 bases, and 5 bases lay between the germline ends. CDR3 region: CASSLAAHEQYF. The CDR3 coding sequence is TGTGCCAGCAGCTTAGCGGCCCACGAGCAGTACTTC.

The chain joins TRBV30 to TRBJ1-6; no definite D call. CDR1 and CDR2 from the germline V gene are GTSNPN and SVGIG (reference sequence). The CDR3 runs to 15 residues. V was cut by 0 bases and J by 4 bases, with 10 bases left in between. CDR3 sequence reads: CAWSVRAAYNSPLHF. DNA of the CDR3: TGTGCCTGGAGTGTACGGGCGGCATATAATTCACCCCTCCACTTT.

The chain links TRBV24-1 to TRBJ2-3; the match to TRBD2 covers 11 bases. The CDR3 has 15 amino acids. With 7 bases clipped from V and 0 bases from J, the junction kept 2 bases outside the gene matches. Germline CDR1 reads KGHDR; CDR2 reads SFDVKD. Written as DNA, the CDR3 is TGTGCCACCAGGGGACTAGCGGAAAGCACAGATACGCAGTATTTT. This translates into CATRGLAESTDTQYF.

The V and J genes are TRBV2 and TRBJ1-6, with TRBD1 matching over 7 bases. The CDR3 is made up of 15 amino acids. J gave up 6 bases and V 5 bases, and 7 bases lay outside the gene matches. CDR1 is SNHLY, CDR2 FYNNEI, per germline. The CDR3 coding sequence is TGTGCCAGCAGTCAGGACAGGATTTCTAATTCACCCCTCCACTTT. Translated: CASSQDRISNSPLHF. Full variable domain (outside the CDR3, taken from reference TRBV2 and TRBJ1-6): EPEVTQTPSHQVTQMGQEVILRCVPISNHLYFYWYRQILGQKVEFLVSFYNNEISEKSEIFDDQFSVERPDGSNFTLKIRSTKLEDSAMYFCASSQDRISNSPLHFGNGTRLTVT.

The CDR3 sequence is CASSQAAQGTDTQYF. The CDR3 DNA reads as TGCGCCAGCAGCCAAGCCGCACAGGGCACAGATACGCAGTATTTT. This sequence joins TRBV4-3 and TRBJ2-3, with D maybe TRBD1 (5 bases). CDR1 is LGHNA and CDR2 is YSLEER in the germline V gene. This CDR3 comprises 15 residues. V lost 1 base and J lost 1, with 9 bases in between.

The V gene is TRBV2, the J gene TRBJ2-5, with 11 bases matching TRBD2. The CDR3 extends over 16 amino acids. V lost 3 bases to trimming and J lost 4 bases; unmatched junction nucleotides: 7. The germline gives CDR1 SNHLY, CDR2 FYNNEI. CDR3 amino acids: CASSEFLAGGLETQYF. The CDR3 coding sequence is TGTGCCAGCAGTGAGTTCCTAGCGGGAGGTCTAGAGACCCAGTACTTC. The whole variable domain, filled in from reference TRBV2 and TRBJ2-5, reads EPEVTQTPSHQVTQMGQEVILRCVPISNHLYFYWYRQILGQKVEFLVSFYNNEISEKSEIFDDQFSVERPDGSNFTLKIRSTKLEDSAMYFCASSEFLAGGLETQYFGPGTRLLVL.

This clone has only one observation. The DNA of the CDR3 is TGTGCCTGGAGTGTACTGGGGGGCGAGAATGGCTACACCTTC. Translated: CAWSVLGGENGYTF. The V and J genes are TRBV30 and TRBJ1-2, with D maybe TRBD1 (6 bases). This CDR3 is built from 14 residues. The germline V gene encodes CDR1 GTSNPN and CDR2 SVGIG (reference sequence). Trimming took off 0 bases at V and 6 bases at J, with 14 bases between the two ends.